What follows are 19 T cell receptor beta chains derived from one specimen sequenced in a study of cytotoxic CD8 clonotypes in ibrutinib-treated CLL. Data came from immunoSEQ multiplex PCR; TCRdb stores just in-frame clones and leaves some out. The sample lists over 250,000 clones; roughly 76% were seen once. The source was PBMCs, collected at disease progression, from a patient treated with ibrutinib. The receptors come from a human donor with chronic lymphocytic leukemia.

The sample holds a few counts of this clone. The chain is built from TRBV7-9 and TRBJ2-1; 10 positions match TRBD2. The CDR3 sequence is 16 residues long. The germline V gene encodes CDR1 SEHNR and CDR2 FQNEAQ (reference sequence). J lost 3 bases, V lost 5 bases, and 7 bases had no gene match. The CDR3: CASSPRGLAFYNEQFF. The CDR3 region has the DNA TGTGCCAGCAGCCCGAGGGGACTAGCGTTCTACAATGAGCAGTTCTTC.

The CDR3 DNA follows: TGTGCCAGCTCACCGGGTTTTGAGGAGCAGTACTTC. Amino acids: CASSPGFEEQYF. The V call is TRBV18, the J call TRBJ2-7; D uncertain. This CDR3 is 12 amino acids long. The germline V gene encodes CDR1 KGHSH and CDR2 LQKENI. V lost 3 bases to trimming and J lost 7 bases, with 10 bases between them.

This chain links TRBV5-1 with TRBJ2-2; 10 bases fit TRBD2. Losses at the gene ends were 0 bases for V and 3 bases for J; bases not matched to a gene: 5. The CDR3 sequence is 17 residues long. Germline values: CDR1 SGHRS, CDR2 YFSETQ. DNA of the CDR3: TGCGCCAGCAGCTTGGTTGCTAGCGGGGGAGACACCGGGGAGCTGTTTTTT. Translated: CASSLVASGGDTGELFF.

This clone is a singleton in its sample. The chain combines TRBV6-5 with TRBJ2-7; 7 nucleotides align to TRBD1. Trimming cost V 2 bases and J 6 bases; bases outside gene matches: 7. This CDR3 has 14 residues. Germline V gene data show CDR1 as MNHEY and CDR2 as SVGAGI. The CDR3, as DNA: TGTGCCAGCAGTTACGGACAGGCATTTGTCGAGCAGTACTTC. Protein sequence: CASSYGQAFVEQYF.

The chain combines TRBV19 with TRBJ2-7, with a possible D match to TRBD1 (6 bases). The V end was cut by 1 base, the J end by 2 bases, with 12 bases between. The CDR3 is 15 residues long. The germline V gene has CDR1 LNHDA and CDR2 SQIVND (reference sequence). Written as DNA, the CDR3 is TGTGCCAGTAGTATAGGCTCAGGGGACCCCTACGAGCAGTACTTC. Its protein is CASSIGSGDPYEQYF.

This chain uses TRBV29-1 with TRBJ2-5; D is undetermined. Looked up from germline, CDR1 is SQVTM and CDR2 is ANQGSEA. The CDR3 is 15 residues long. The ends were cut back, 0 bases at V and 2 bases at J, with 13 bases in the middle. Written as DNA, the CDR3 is TGCAGCGTTGAAGAAAAGTGGACCCAACAAGAGACCCAGTACTTC. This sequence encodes CSVEEKWTQQETQYF.

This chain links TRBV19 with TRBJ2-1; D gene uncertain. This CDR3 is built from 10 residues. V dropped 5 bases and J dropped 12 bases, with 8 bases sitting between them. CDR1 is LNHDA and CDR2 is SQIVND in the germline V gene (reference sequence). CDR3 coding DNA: TGTGCCAGTAGTTCCCCGGTGCAGTTCTTC. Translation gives CASSSPVQFF. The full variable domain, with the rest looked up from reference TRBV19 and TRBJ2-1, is DGGITQSPKYLFRKEGQNVTLSCEQNLNHDAMYWYRQDPGQGLRLIYYSQIVNDFQKGDIAEGYSVSREKKESFPLTVTSAQKNPTAFYLCASSSPVQFFGPGTRLTVL.

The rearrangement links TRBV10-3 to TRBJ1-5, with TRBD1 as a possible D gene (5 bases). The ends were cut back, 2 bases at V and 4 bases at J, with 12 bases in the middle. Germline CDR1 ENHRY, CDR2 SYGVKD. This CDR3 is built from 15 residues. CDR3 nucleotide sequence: TGTGCCATCAGTGAGGAGGCGCGGGGGAATCAGCCCCAGCATTTT. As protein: CAISEEARGNQPQHF.

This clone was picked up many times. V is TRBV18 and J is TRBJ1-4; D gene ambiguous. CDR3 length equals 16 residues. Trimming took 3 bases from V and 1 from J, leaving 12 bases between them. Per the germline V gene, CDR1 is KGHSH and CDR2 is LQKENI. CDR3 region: CASSPRSGVTNEKLFF. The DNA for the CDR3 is TGTGCCAGCTCACCGAGGTCTGGCGTAACTAATGAAAAACTGTTTTTT.

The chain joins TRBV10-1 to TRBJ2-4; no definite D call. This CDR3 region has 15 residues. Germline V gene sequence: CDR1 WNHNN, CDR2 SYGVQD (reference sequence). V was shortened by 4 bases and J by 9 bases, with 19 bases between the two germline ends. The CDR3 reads CASSVSPGLVGIQYF. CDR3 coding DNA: TGCGCCAGCAGTGTTAGTCCAGGCCTGGTGGGCATTCAGTACTTC.

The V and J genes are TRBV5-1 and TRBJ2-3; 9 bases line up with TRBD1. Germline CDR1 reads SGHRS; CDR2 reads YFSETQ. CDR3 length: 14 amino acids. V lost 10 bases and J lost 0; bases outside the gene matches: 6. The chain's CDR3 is CASGQGSSTDTQYF. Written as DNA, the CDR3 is TGCGCCTCCGGACAGGGGAGTAGCACAGATACGCAGTATTTT. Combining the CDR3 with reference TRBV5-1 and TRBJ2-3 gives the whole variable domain KAGVTQTPRYLIKTRGQQVTLSCSPISGHRSVSWYQQTPGQGLQFLFEYFSETQRNKGNFPGRFSGRQFSNSRSEMNVSTLELGDSALYLCASGQGSSTDTQYFGPGTRLTVL.

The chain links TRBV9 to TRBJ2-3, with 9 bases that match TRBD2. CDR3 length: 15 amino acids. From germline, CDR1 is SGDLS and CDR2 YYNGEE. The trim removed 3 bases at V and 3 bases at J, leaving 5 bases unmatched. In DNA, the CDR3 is TGTGCCAGCAGCGCCTATAGCGGGAGTACAGATACGCAGTATTTT. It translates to CASSAYSGSTDTQYF.

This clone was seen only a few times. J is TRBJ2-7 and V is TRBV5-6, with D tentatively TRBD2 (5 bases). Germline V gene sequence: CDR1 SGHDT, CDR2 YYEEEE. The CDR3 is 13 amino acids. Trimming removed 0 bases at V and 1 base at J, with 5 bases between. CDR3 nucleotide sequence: TGTGCCAGCAGCTTGGCGGGGTCCTACGAGCAGTACTTC. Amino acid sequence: CASSLAGSYEQYF.

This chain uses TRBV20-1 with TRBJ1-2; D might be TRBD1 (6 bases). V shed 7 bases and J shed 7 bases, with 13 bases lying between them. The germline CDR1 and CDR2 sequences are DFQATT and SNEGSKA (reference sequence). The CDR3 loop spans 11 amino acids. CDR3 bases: TGCAGTGGCCGCAGGGGTGGTGGCTACACCTTC. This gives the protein CSGRRGGGYTF.

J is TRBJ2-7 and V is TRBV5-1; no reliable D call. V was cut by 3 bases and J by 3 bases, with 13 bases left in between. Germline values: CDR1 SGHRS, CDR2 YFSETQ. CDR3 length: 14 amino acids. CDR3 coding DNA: TGCGCCAGCAGCTCCCACGGGCCAAACTACGAGCAGTACTTC. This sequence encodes CASSSHGPNYEQYF.

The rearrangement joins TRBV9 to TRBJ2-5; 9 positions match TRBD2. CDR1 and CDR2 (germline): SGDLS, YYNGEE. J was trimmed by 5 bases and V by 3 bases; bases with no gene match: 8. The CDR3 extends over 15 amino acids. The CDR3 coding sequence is TGTGCCAGCAGCGCGGCGGGGGGGCCGTGGGAGACCCAGTACTTC. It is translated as CASSAAGGPWETQYF.

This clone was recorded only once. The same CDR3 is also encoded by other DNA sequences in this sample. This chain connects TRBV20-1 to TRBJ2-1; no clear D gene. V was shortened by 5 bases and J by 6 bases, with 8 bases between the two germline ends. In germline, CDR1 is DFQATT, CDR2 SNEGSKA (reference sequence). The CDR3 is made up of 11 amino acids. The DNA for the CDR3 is TGCAGTGCTTCCTCAGGCAATGAGCAGTTCTTC. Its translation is CSASSGNEQFF.

The CDR3 DNA reads TGTGCCAGCAGCCCGTGGACAGCTGGAAACACCATATATTTT. This codes for CASSPWTAGNTIYF. The V call is TRBV7-9, the J call TRBJ1-3, with TRBD1 as a possible D gene (6 bases). Trimming removed 5 bases from V and 2 bases from J, with 10 bases in between. CDR1 is SEHNR and CDR2 is FQNEAQ in the germline V gene (reference sequence). The CDR3 consists of 14 residues. Complete variable domain (other parts from reference TRBV7-9 and TRBJ1-3): DTGVSQNPRHKITKRGQNVTFRCDPISEHNRLYWYRQTLGQGPEFLTYFQNEAQLEKSRLLSDRFSAERPKGSFSTLEIQRTEQGDSAMYLCASSPWTAGNTIYFGEGSWLTVV.

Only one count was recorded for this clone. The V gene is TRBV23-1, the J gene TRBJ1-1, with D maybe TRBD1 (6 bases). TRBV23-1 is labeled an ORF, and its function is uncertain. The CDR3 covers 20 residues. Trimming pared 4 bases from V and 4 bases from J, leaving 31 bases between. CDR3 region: CASSPTGTQGESRLVTEAFF. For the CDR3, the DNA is TGCGCCAGCAGTCCGACCGGGACACAGGGAGAGTCGAGACTGGTCACTGAAGCTTTCTTT.